The 17 T cell receptor beta chains below all came from one sample that was sequenced in a study of shared clonotypes between healthy human individuals. Some clones are missing from TCRdb's copy, which holds only in-frame ones; the method was immunoSEQ multiplex PCR. The sample yields 2 million to 2.5 million clones, around 93% seen once. Sequencing used naive CD4+ T cells from PBMCs. Subset: CD45RA+ positively selected. These receptors all stem from a man between 18 and 35 years old in good health. Some clones in this sample may be carry-over from other donors' samples.

V usage is TRBV7-9 and J usage is TRBJ1-1; 7 bases line up with TRBD1. The CDR3 covers 12 residues. J lost 9 bases, V lost 5 bases, and 6 bases had no gene match. Germline-derived CDR1 and CDR2 are SEHNR and FQNEAQ (reference sequence). This CDR3 is CASSGWDRQAFF. DNA for the CDR3: TGTGCCAGCAGCGGATGGGACAGACAAGCTTTCTTT.

The V gene is TRBV18, the J gene TRBJ1-4, with 9 nucleotides matching TRBD1. V lost 6 bases to trimming and J lost 1 base; unmatched junction nucleotides: 0. CDR1 is KGHSH and CDR2 is LQKENI in the germline V gene. This CDR3 contains 14 residues. CDR3 bases: TGTGCCAGCTCGGACAGGGGAACTAATGAAAAACTGTTTTTT. Its translation is CASSDRGTNEKLFF.

The chain combines TRBV29-1 with TRBJ1-5; D unclear. This CDR3 has 13 amino acids. The germline V gene has CDR1 SQVTM and CDR2 ANQGSEA. V gave up 3 bases and J gave up 1 base, with 7 bases separating them. The DNA of the CDR3 is TGCAGCGTTGAGACGGGAAGCAATCAGCCCCAGCATTTT. Protein: CSVETGSNQPQHF.

To note about this clone: This same CDR3 is encoded by further DNA sequences in the sample. The CDR3 protein is CASSLLAGGSTDTQYF. CDR3 sequence (DNA): TGCGCCAGCAGCCTACTAGCGGGAGGTAGCACAGATACGCAGTATTTT. V usage is TRBV5-1 and J usage is TRBJ2-3; 12 nucleotides agree with TRBD2. With V trimmed by 4 bases and J by 0 bases, 3 bases remained unmatched. Germline loops: CDR1 SGHRS, CDR2 YFSETQ. The length of the CDR3 is 16 residues.

J is TRBJ1-5 and V is TRBV5-8; a weak D match, TRBD1 (6 bases). This CDR3 contains 14 residues. Germline CDR1 is SGHTS and CDR2 is YDEGEE. Trimming stripped 2 bases from V and 7 bases from J, with 13 bases between. The CDR3 nucleotides read TGTGCCAGCAGCTTCACAGGGAACGTCCAGCCCCAGCATTTT. This encodes CASSFTGNVQPQHF. Filled out from reference TRBV5-8 and TRBJ1-5, the complete variable domain reads EAGVTQSPTHLIKTRGQQATLRCSPISGHTSVYWYQQALGLGLQFLLWYDEGEERNRGNFPPRFSGRQFPNYSSELNVNALELEDSALYLCASSFTGNVQPQHFGDGTRLSIL.

The rearrangement joins TRBV28 to TRBJ2-3; no clear D gene. This CDR3 contains 15 residues. Trimming removed 6 bases at V and 3 bases at J, with 16 bases between. CDR1 and CDR2 (germline): MDHEN, SYDVKM. The CDR3 spells CASSRARVATDTQYF. DNA of the CDR3: TGTGCCAGCAGCCGCGCCCGGGTTGCGACAGATACGCAGTATTTT.

The chain joins TRBV9 to TRBJ1-6, with a possible D match to TRBD1 (6 bases). Trimming removed 4 bases at V and 7 bases at J, with 15 bases between. Looked up from germline, CDR1 is SGDLS and CDR2 is YYNGEE. The CDR3 loop spans 15 amino acids. Here the CDR3 DNA reads TGTGCCAGCAGCCCTCGTGGGGGGGCAAATTCACCCCTCCACTTT. This gives the protein CASSPRGGANSPLHF.

This clone has a single count. The V gene is TRBV5-4, the J gene TRBJ1-1, with D tentatively TRBD1 (5 bases). V was trimmed by 9 bases and J by 8 bases, leaving 20 bases between them. The germline V gene has CDR1 SGHNT and CDR2 YYREEE (reference sequence). This CDR3 is built from 13 residues. This chain's CDR3 is CAIDGPGLTEAFF. The CDR3 DNA follows: TGTGCCATAGATGGACCAGGGCTCACGGAAGCTTTCTTT.

The CDR3 here is CASSQAWGRPSTDTQYF. The CDR3, as DNA: TGTGCCAGCAGCCAAGCTTGGGGGAGACCTAGCACAGATACGCAGTATTTT. The chain uses TRBV4-2 and TRBJ2-3; the D gene could be TRBD1 or TRBD2 (5 bases each). V was trimmed by 1 base and J by 0 bases, leaving 14 bases between them. This CDR3 has 17 amino acids. CDR1 LGHNA and CDR2 YNFKEQ come from the germline V gene.

This chain connects TRBV2 to TRBJ1-2; D is unresolved. The CDR3 is made up of 12 amino acids. Trimming removed 2 bases at V and 8 bases at J, with 9 bases between. Germline V CDR1 and CDR2: SNHLY, FYNNEI. DNA for the CDR3: TGTGCCAGCAGTGAAAGTTGGACGGGCTACACCTTC. Its translation is CASSESWTGYTF. The full variable domain, completed using reference TRBV2 and TRBJ1-2, is EPEVTQTPSHQVTQMGQEVILRCVPISNHLYFYWYRQILGQKVEFLVSFYNNEISEKSEIFDDQFSVERPDGSNFTLKIRSTKLEDSAMYFCASSESWTGYTFGSGTRLTVV.

This chain joins TRBV5-1 and TRBJ2-1; 7 bases are shared with TRBD2. CDR3 length: 15 amino acids. The germline V gene has CDR1 SGHRS and CDR2 YFSETQ. The ends lost 4 bases at V and 8 bases at J; junction bases unmatched: 12. Here the CDR3 DNA reads TGCGCCAGCAGCGGAAGCGGGACCCCGTCCGATGAGCAGTTCTTC. Its translation is CASSGSGTPSDEQFF.

The chain is built from TRBV7-6 and TRBJ1-1; 7 bases align to TRBD1. The CDR3 runs to 15 residues. V lost 4 bases to trimming and J lost 1 base; unmatched junction nucleotides: 6. Germline assignment: CDR1 SGHVS and CDR2 FNYEAQ. CDR3 nucleotides: TGTGCCAGCAGCTATCAGACAGGGACGAACACTGAAGCTTTCTTT. It is translated as CASSYQTGTNTEAFF.

The chain combines TRBV9 with TRBJ1-1, with D possibly TRBD1 on 5 matching bases. The V end was cut by 5 bases, the J end by 1 base, with 12 bases between. Germline V CDR1 and CDR2: SGDLS, YYNGEE. The length of the CDR3 is 14 residues. In DNA form, the CDR3 reads TGTGCCAGCAGTATGACAGTTCAGAACACTGAAGCTTTCTTT. It translates to CASSMTVQNTEAFF.

The rearrangement uses TRBV28 and TRBJ2-7; the match to TRBD1 covers 7 bases. V lost 7 bases, J lost 3 bases, and 6 bases stayed unmatched. CDR1 MDHEN and CDR2 SYDVKM come from the germline V gene. The CDR3 is 13 amino acids. The CDR3 DNA reads as TGTGCCAGCACCACGAGACAGGGCTACGAGCAGTACTTC. Amino acid sequence: CASTTRQGYEQYF. Full variable domain (rest looked up from reference TRBV28 and TRBJ2-7): DVKVTQSSRYLVKRTGEKVFLECVQDMDHENMFWYRQDPGLGLRLIYFSYDVKMKEKGDIPEGYSVSREKKERFSLILESASTNQTSMYLCASTTRQGYEQYFGPGTRLTVT.

The CDR3 bases are TGCAGCGTTCGTTACATGTGGGGCGGCTACACCTTC. Translating it yields CSVRYMWGGYTF. This chain connects TRBV29-1 to TRBJ1-2; a possible D gene is TRBD1 (5 bases). Between the trimmed V and J ends, which lost 5 bases and 8 bases, there was a span of 15 bases. Germline V gene lookup returns CDR1 SQVTM and CDR2 ANQGSEA. The CDR3 spans 12 residues.

V is TRBV5-1 and J is TRBJ2-3, with 7 bases matching TRBD2. The CDR3 totals 16 residues. Germline CDR1 reads SGHRS; CDR2 reads YFSETQ. J was trimmed by 4 bases and V by 0 bases; bases with no gene match: 8. CDR3 region: CASSLAGSGTSDTQYF. Written as DNA, the CDR3 is TGCGCCAGCAGCTTGGCGGGCAGCGGGACCTCAGATACGCAGTATTTT. Based on the CDR3 plus reference TRBV5-1 and TRBJ2-3, the full variable domain is KAGVTQTPRYLIKTRGQQVTLSCSPISGHRSVSWYQQTPGQGLQFLFEYFSETQRNKGNFPGRFSGRQFSNSRSEMNVSTLELGDSALYLCASSLAGSGTSDTQYFGPGTRLTVL.

V is TRBV7-2 and J is TRBJ2-3; TRBD1 agrees at 9 bases. CDR3 length: 16 amino acids. After removal of 5 bases from V and 6 bases from J, the junction contained 12 bases not matched to a gene. In germline, CDR1 is SGHTA, CDR2 FQGNSA. The CDR3 is CASSPNPSTGGDTQYF. CDR3 bases: TGTGCCAGCAGCCCCAACCCCTCGACAGGGGGGGATACGCAGTATTTT.